This T cell receptor beta chain was captured in a study of blood T cell repertoires in COVID-19. Study information: The origin of the acute and convalescent COVID-19 samples was the United States, Italy and Spain.

Either two negative PCRs, clearance, or symptom resolution qualified Cohort 3 donors as recovered. The germline V gene has CDR1 SNHLY and CDR2 FYNNEI. This CDR3 region has 19 residues. The J segment lost 4 bases and the V segment lost 4 bases, leaving 20 bases of the junction unmatched. Sequencing was performed with immunoSEQ multiplex PCR; in TCRdb, only in-frame clones are kept and a portion is missing. This table has about 440,000 clones, less than 95% appearing once. The TCR comes from a man in his late teens or twenties who had recovered from COVID-19. This chain links TRBV2 with TRBJ1-2; 8 bases fit TRBD1. Sequencing used PBMCs or T cells enriched from blood (not recorded which). The CDR3 here is CASSGRGGQALLLGYGYTF. CDR3 DNA sequence: TGTGCCAGCAGTGGGCGAGGGGGACAGGCCTTACTTTTGGGCTATGGCTACACCTTC.